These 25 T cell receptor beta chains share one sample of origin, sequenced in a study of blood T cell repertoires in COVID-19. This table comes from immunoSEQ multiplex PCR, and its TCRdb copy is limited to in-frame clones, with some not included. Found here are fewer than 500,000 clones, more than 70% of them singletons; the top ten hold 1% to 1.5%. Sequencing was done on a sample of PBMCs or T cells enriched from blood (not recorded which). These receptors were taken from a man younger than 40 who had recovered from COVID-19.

CDR3 DNA sequence: TGTGCCAGCAGCCTAGGACTAGCGAACACAGATACGCAGTATTTT. Its protein product is CASSLGLANTDTQYF. This chain uses TRBV6-5 with TRBJ2-3, with 9 bases lining up with TRBD2. Germline loops: CDR1 MNHEY, CDR2 SVGAGI. The CDR3 is made up of 15 amino acids. The V gene end was trimmed by 6 bases and the J gene end by 2 bases; junction bases not matched to a gene: 6.

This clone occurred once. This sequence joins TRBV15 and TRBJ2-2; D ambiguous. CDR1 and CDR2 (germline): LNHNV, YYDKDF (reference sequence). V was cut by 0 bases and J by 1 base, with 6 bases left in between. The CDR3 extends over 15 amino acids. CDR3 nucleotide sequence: TGTGCCACCAGCAGAGATCGGTTGAACACCGGGGAGCTGTTTTTT. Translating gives CATSRDRLNTGELFF. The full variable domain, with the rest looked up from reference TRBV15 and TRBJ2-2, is DAMVIQNPRYQVTQFGKPVTLSCSQTLNHNVMYWYQQKSSQAPKLLFHYYDKDFNNEADTPDNFQSRRPNTSFCFLDIRSPGLGDTAMYLCATSRDRLNTGELFFGEGSRLTVL.

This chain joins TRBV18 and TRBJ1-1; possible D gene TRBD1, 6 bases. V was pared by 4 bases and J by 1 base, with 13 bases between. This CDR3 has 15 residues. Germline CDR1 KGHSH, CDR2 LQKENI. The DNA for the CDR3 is TGTGCCAGCTCACGAGAACAGGGTAGGAACACTGAAGCTTTCTTT. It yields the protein CASSREQGRNTEAFF.

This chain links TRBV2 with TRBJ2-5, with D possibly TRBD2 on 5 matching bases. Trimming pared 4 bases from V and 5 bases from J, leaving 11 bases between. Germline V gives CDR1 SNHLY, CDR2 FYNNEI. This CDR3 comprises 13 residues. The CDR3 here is CASSGIQRETQYF. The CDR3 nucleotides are TGTGCCAGCAGTGGGATACAGCGGGAGACCCAGTACTTC.

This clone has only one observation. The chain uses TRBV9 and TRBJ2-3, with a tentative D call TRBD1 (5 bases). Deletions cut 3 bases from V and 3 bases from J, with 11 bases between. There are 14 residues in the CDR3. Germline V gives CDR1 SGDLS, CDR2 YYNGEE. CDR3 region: CASSALGHTDTQYF. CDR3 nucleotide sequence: TGTGCCAGCAGCGCCCTTGGACATACAGATACGCAGTATTTT.

The CDR3 spells CASSIFGQGYNQPQHF. The CDR3 DNA is TGTGCCAGTAGTATCTTCGGACAGGGCTACAATCAGCCCCAGCATTTT. The gene calls are TRBV19 and TRBJ1-5; TRBD1 aligns across 8 bases. Germline trimming cut 3 bases from V and 3 bases from J; bases unmatched to any gene: 7. Looked up from germline, CDR1 is LNHDA and CDR2 is SQIVND (reference sequence). The CDR3 sequence is 16 residues long.

The CDR3 protein is CASSLEGQGAYGYTF. The CDR3 region has the DNA TGTGCCAGCAGCTTAGAGGGACAGGGGGCATATGGCTACACCTTC. This rearrangement joins TRBV5-6 to TRBJ1-2; 12 bases agree with TRBD1. The CDR3 is 15 amino acids. V lost 2 bases to trimming and J lost 5 bases; unmatched junction nucleotides: 4. Germline V gives CDR1 SGHDT, CDR2 YYEEEE.

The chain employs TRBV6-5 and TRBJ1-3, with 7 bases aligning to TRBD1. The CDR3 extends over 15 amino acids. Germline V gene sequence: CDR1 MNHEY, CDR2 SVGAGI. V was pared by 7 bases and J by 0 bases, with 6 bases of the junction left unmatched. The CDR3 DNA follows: TGTGCCAGCACCCAGGGACAGAGCTCTGGAAACACCATATATTTT. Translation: CASTQGQSSGNTIYF.

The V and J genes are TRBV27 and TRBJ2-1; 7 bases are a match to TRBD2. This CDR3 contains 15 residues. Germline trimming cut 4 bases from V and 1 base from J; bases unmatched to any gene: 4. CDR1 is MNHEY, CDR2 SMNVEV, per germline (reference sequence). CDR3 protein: CASSSERGSYNEQFF. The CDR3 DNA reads TGTGCCAGCAGTTCCGAGCGGGGATCCTACAATGAGCAGTTCTTC.

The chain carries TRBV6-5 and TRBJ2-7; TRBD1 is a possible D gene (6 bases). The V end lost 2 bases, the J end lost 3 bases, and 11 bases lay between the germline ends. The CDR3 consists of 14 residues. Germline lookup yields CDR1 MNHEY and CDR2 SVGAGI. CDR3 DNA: TGTGCCAGCAGTTACGCCGGACAGATCTACGAGCAGTACTTC. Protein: CASSYAGQIYEQYF.

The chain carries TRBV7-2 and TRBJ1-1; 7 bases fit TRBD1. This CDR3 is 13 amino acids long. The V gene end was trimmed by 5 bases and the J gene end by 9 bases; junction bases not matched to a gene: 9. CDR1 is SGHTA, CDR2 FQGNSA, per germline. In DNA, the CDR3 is TGTGCCAGCAGCATACAGGGAAGGGGGCAAGCTTTCTTT. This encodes CASSIQGRGQAFF.

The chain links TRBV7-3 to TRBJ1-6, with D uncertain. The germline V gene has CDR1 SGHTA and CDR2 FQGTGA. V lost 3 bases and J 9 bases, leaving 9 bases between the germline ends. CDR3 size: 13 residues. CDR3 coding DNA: TGTGCCAGCAGCTTGTTAGGCGGTTCACCCCTCCACTTT. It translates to CASSLLGGSPLHF.

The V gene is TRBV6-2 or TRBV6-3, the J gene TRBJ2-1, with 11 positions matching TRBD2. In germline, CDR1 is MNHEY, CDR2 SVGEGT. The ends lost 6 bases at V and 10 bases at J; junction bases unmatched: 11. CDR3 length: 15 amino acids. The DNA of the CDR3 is TGTGCCAGCAGCTCCGGGACTAGCGGCACCAGGGAGCAGTTCTTC. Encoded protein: CASSSGTSGTREQFF.

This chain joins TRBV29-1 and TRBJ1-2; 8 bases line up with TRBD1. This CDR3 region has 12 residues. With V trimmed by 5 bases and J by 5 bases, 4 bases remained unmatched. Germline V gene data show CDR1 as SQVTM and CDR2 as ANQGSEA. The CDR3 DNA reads TGCAGCGTTAGCCGGGACAGGTATGGCTACACCTTC. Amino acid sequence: CSVSRDRYGYTF.

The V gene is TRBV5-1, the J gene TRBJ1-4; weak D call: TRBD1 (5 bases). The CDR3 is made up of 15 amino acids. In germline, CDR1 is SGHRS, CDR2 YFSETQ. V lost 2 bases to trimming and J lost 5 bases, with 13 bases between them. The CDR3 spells CASSLTTAYNEKLFF. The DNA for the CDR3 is TGCGCCAGCAGCTTAACGACAGCATACAATGAAAAACTGTTTTTT.

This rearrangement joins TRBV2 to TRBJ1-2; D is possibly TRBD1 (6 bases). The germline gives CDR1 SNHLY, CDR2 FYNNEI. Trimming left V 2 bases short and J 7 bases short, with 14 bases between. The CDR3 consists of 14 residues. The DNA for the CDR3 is TGTGCCAGCAGTGAATTTCGGGGGGCCGGTGGCTACACCTTC. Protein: CASSEFRGAGGYTF.

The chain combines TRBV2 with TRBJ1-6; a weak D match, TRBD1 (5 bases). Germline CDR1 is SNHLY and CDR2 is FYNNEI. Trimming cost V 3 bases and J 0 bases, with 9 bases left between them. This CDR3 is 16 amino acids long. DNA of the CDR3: TGTGCCAGCAGTGATCCTGGGGCCTCCTATAATTCACCCCTCCACTTT. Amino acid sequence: CASSDPGASYNSPLHF.

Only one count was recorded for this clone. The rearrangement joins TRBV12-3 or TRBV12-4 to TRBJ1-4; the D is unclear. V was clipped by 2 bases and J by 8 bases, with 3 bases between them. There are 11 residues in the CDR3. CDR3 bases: TGTGCCAGCAGTTTACAGGAAAAACTGTTTTTT. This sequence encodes CASSLQEKLFF.

As DNA, the CDR3 is TGTGCCAGTAGTATATCCGTTCGACAGGGAAAGTACTCACCCCTCCACTTT. This codes for CASSISVRQGKYSPLHF. The rearrangement uses TRBV19 and TRBJ1-6, with 7 bases aligning to TRBD1. There are 17 residues in the CDR3. The germline gives CDR1 LNHDA, CDR2 SQIVND (reference sequence). Trimming removed 2 bases from V and 10 bases from J; junction bases left unmatched: 14. The full variable domain, rest sourced from reference TRBV19 and TRBJ1-6, is DGGITQSPKYLFRKEGQNVTLSCEQNLNHDAMYWYRQDPGQGLRLIYYSQIVNDFQKGDIAEGYSVSREKKESFPLTVTSAQKNPTAFYLCASSISVRQGKYSPLHFGNGTRLTVT.

CDR3 DNA sequence: TGTGCCAGCAGTCGACAGACAGGCCTCGAAGCTTTCTTT. Its protein is CASSRQTGLEAFF. The chain links TRBV12-3 or TRBV12-4 to TRBJ1-1, with TRBD1 as a possible D gene (6 bases). This CDR3 is built from 13 residues. Deletions cut 5 bases from V and 8 bases from J, with 15 bases between.

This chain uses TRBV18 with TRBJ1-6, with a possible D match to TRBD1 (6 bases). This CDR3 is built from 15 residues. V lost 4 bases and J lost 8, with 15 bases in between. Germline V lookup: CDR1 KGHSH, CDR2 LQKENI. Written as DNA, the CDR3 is TGTGCCAGCTCACAGGGGCCGGGGGGGCATTCACCCCTCCACTTT. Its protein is CASSQGPGGHSPLHF.

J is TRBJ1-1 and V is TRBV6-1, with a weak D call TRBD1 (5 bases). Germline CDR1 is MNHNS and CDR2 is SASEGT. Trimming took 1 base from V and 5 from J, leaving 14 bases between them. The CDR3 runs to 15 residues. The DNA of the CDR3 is TGTGCCAGCAGTGAAGAGGGAGGGGTTTGGACTGAAGCTTTCTTT. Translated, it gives CASSEEGGVWTEAFF.

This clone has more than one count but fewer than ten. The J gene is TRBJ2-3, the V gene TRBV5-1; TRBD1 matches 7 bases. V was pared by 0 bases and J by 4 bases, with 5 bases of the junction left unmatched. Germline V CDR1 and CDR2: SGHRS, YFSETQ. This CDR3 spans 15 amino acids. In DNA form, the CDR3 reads TGCGCCAGCAGCTTGGGACGACAGGGCGCAGATACGCAGTATTTT. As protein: CASSLGRQGADTQYF.

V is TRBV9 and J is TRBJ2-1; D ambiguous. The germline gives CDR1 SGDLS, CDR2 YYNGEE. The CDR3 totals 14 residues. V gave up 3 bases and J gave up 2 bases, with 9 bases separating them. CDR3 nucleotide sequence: TGTGCCAGCAGCGCCGGGTCCACCTACAATGAGCAGTTCTTC. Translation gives CASSAGSTYNEQFF.

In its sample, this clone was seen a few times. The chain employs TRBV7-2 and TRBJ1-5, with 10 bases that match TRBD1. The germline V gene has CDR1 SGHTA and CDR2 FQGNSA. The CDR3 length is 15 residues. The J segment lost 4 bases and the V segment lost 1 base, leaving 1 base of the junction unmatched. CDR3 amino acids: CASSLGTGGNQPQHF. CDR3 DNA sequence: TGTGCCAGCAGCTTAGGGACAGGGGGTAATCAGCCCCAGCATTTT.